These 13 T cell receptor beta chains were all obtained from the same sample, sequenced in a study of identical twins. TCRdb processed the 5' RACE reads anew with MiXCR; each CDR3 protein has one entry. The sample has roughly 540,000 distinct CDR3 sequences, less than 25% seen once. A further study also used this sample, focusing on T cells expressing NK-cell markers.

Sequencing was done on a sample of CD4+ T cells sorted from blood. The receptors were gathered from a woman younger than 30 in good health.

The genes are TRBV5-5 and TRBJ2-7; 7 bases match TRBD2. The V and J ends lost 4 bases and 6 bases, in that order; junction bases with no gene match: 7. The CDR3 contains 13 residues. CDR1 is SGHKS, CDR2 YYEKEE, per germline (reference sequence). CDR3 DNA: TGTGCCAGCAGCAACCAGCCGGGGGGCGAGCAGTACTTC. Its protein product is CASSNQPGGEQYF.

The rearrangement uses TRBV5-1 and TRBJ2-1; 7 bases match TRBD1. The CDR3 contains 15 residues. The V segment lost 4 bases and the J segment 6 bases; nucleotides outside the gene matches: 10. The germline gives CDR1 SGHRS, CDR2 YFSETQ. CDR3 protein: CASSTQQGLGNEQFF. The CDR3 DNA follows: TGCGCCAGCAGCACCCAACAGGGGCTAGGCAATGAGCAGTTCTTC.

The genes are TRBV12-3 or TRBV12-4 and TRBJ1-5; D may be TRBD1 (5 bases). The V end lost 3 bases, the J end lost 9 bases, and 18 bases lay between the germline ends. The CDR3 contains 15 residues. In nucleotides, the CDR3 is TGTGCCAGCAGTTTCCGGGGACCCTTGATCAGGCCCCAGCATTTT. This codes for CASSFRGPLIRPQHF.

There are a few counts of this clonotype. V usage is TRBV20-1 and J usage is TRBJ1-1; weak D call: TRBD1 (5 bases). The CDR3 sequence is 12 residues long. Germline V lookup: CDR1 DFQATT, CDR2 SNEGSKA (reference sequence). V lost 6 bases and J 1 base, leaving 9 bases between the germline ends. The CDR3 sequence: CSALGPNTEAFF. Written as DNA, the CDR3 is TGCAGTGCCCTGGGACCGAACACTGAAGCTTTCTTT.

This clonotype was detected a few times. The chain joins TRBV9 to TRBJ2-1; D tentatively fits TRBD1 or TRBD2 (5 bases each). Trimming stripped 2 bases from V and 8 bases from J, with 11 bases between. The CDR3 covers 13 residues. Looked up from germline, CDR1 is SGDLS and CDR2 is YYNGEE. The CDR3 nucleotides are TGTGCCAGCAGCGTGCGAATGGGGGATGAGCAGTTCTTC. The encoded protein is CASSVRMGDEQFF.

The chain uses TRBV12-3 or TRBV12-4 and TRBJ1-1, with 10 bases fitting TRBD1. The CDR3 runs 16 residues. V lost 6 bases to trimming and J lost 0 bases; unmatched junction nucleotides: 7. CDR3 coding DNA: TGTGCCAGCAGCTCCCGGGACAGGGGCATGAACACTGAAGCTTTCTTT. This encodes CASSSRDRGMNTEAFF.

This clonotype was seen a few times. This chain links TRBV4-3 with TRBJ2-2, with a tentative D call TRBD1 (5 bases). CDR1 is LGHNA, CDR2 YSLEER, per germline. The CDR3 consists of 18 residues. Trimming removed 0 bases from V and 2 bases from J, with 16 bases in between. CDR3: CASSQDPWGRFNTGELFF. CDR3 DNA: TGCGCCAGCAGCCAAGACCCGTGGGGCCGATTTAACACCGGGGAGCTGTTTTTT.

This clonotype was seen repeatedly, ten times or more. The chain uses TRBV12-3 or TRBV12-4 and TRBJ2-3, with 11 positions matching TRBD2. The V and J ends lost 7 bases and 6 bases, in that order; junction bases with no gene match: 6. CDR3 size: 14 residues. Here the CDR3 reads CASTRLAGLDTQYF. The CDR3 DNA reads TGTGCCAGCACCCGACTAGCGGGACTCGATACGCAGTATTTT.

This clonotype was counted a few times. The gene calls are TRBV6-1 and TRBJ2-1; 8 bases fit TRBD2. Germline trimming cut 6 bases from V and 0 bases from J; bases unmatched to any gene: 7. This CDR3 has 16 amino acids. Germline-derived CDR1 and CDR2 are MNHNS and SASEGT. The CDR3 DNA follows: TGTGCCAGCAGATCCCGGGGGGGCCCCTCCTACAATGAGCAGTTCTTC. It yields the protein CASRSRGGPSYNEQFF.

This clonotype showed up just a few times. The chain carries TRBV10-3 and TRBJ1-5; D is possibly TRBD1 (6 bases). The CDR3 sequence is 17 residues long. CDR1 ENHRY and CDR2 SYGVKD come from the germline V gene. Deletions cut 3 bases from V and 0 bases from J, with 15 bases between. CDR3 sequence: CAISDSGRGYSNQPQHF. The CDR3 coding sequence is TGTGCCATCAGTGACTCAGGGAGGGGGTATAGCAATCAGCCCCAGCATTTT.

This clonotype was detected a few times. The chain employs TRBV6-5 and TRBJ1-1; the D is unclear. The germline gives CDR1 MNHEY, CDR2 SVGAGI. There are 11 residues in the CDR3. Trimming removed 3 bases from V and 10 bases from J, with 9 bases in between. As DNA, the CDR3 is TGTGCCAGCAGTTATCAAGGCGGAGCTTTCTTT. Encoded protein: CASSYQGGAFF.

This clonotype has just a few counts. The J gene is TRBJ1-1, the V gene TRBV29-1, with unresolved D. Trimming shortened V by 7 bases and J by 5 bases, and 17 bases separated the two germline ends. The CDR3 runs to 13 residues. CDR1 SQVTM and CDR2 ANQGSEA come from the germline V gene. CDR3 sequence: CSAPGPGGTEAFF. The CDR3, as DNA: TGCAGCGCCCCCGGACCGGGAGGGACTGAAGCTTTCTTT.

This clonotype has only a few counts. V is TRBV10-2 and J is TRBJ2-5, with D possibly called TRBD1 or TRBD2 (5 bases each). The V end lost 8 bases, the J end lost 1 base, and 14 bases lay between the germline ends. The CDR3 consists of 14 residues. The germline V gene encodes CDR1 WSHSY and CDR2 SAAADI. The CDR3 sequence: CASGGYFPQETQYF. The CDR3 coding sequence is TGCGCCAGCGGGGGTTATTTCCCCCAAGAGACCCAGTACTTC.